The 9 T cell receptor beta chains below were found in one sample sequenced in a study of PD-1 blockade in classical Hodgkin lymphoma. Time point denoted: cycle 4 day 1 (C4D1), after around six weeks of nivolumab. In every patient, relapse followed autologous stem cell transplantation, while exposure to brentuximab vedotin differed. Assay: immunoSEQ multiplex PCR; the TCRdb copy retains only in-frame clones and omits some. In the table there are 46,000 or so clones, roughly 73% of which are singletons. This sample comprised peripheral blood mononuclear cells (PBMCs), obtained before the fourth cycle of nivolumab. Receptor source: a human donor with classical Hodgkin lymphoma.

The chain recombines TRBV2 with TRBJ1-1; D is undetermined. The CDR3 runs to 14 residues. Deletions cut 1 base from V and 0 bases from J, with 6 bases between. Germline V gene sequence: CDR1 SNHLY, CDR2 FYNNEI. The CDR3 spells CASSEERMNTEAFF. The CDR3 DNA sequence: TGTGCCAGCAGTGAAGAACGGATGAACACTGAAGCTTTCTTT.

The chain employs TRBV5-1 and TRBJ1-1; TRBD1 is a possible D gene (5 bases). V shed 4 bases and J shed 0 bases, with 16 bases lying between them. This CDR3 has 16 amino acids. CDR1 is SGHRS and CDR2 is YFSETQ in the germline V gene. The CDR3 region is CASSRVLGVMNTEAFF. Written as DNA, the CDR3 is TGCGCCAGCAGCCGCGTTCTGGGGGTAATGAACACTGAAGCTTTCTTT.

V and J are TRBV4-2 and TRBJ1-1; 7 nucleotides align to TRBD1. This CDR3 region has 15 residues. Germline V gives CDR1 LGHNA, CDR2 YNFKEQ. V was clipped by 6 bases and J by 7 bases; unmatched bases: 14. The CDR3 reads CASRQGTAGSNEAFF. CDR3 DNA sequence: TGTGCCAGCAGACAGGGGACCGCAGGGTCTAATGAAGCTTTCTTT.

J is TRBJ2-5 and V is TRBV6-5; D is perhaps TRBD2 (7 bases). Trimming shortened V by 3 bases and J by 1 base, and 12 bases separated the two germline ends. The CDR3 is 15 residues long. The germline V gene encodes CDR1 MNHEY and CDR2 SVGAGI. CDR3 sequence reads: CASSYNGGLQETQYF. In nucleotides, the CDR3 is TGTGCCAGCAGTTATAACGGGGGGCTCCAAGAGACCCAGTACTTC.

V usage is TRBV7-2 and J usage is TRBJ1-1, with D tentatively TRBD1 (6 bases). Germline loops: CDR1 SGHTA, CDR2 FQGNSA. The CDR3 length is 16 residues. The V end was cut by 5 bases, the J end by 9 bases, with 25 bases between. The CDR3 nucleotides are TGTGCCAGCAGCCCTGACCTTGACCGGGGGCGCTTTAAAGCTTTCTTT. Its translation is CASSPDLDRGRFKAFF.

DNA for the CDR3: TGTGCCAGCAGTAACGAAGTTCTCACTGAAGCTTTCTTT. Translated, it gives CASSNEVLTEAFF. The V and J genes are TRBV6-5 and TRBJ1-1; D remains ambiguous. The CDR3 totals 13 residues. The germline V gene has CDR1 MNHEY and CDR2 SVGAGI. V was cut by 5 bases and J by 4 bases, with 11 bases left in between.

V is TRBV10-3 and J is TRBJ2-7, with D perhaps assigned TRBD1 or TRBD2 (5 bases each). CDR1 is ENHRY and CDR2 is SYGVKD in the germline V gene. The CDR3 extends over 13 amino acids. V lost 10 bases and J lost 2, with 15 bases in between. The CDR3 sequence: CATLRDPPYEQYF. CDR3 DNA sequence: TGTGCCACTTTACGGGACCCTCCCTACGAGCAGTACTTC.

The chain combines TRBV7-9 with TRBJ1-3; D unclear. This CDR3 has 11 residues. With 1 base removed from V and 10 bases from J, the gap between germline ends came to 5 bases. Germline assignment: CDR1 SEHNR and CDR2 FQNEAQ (reference sequence). CDR3 DNA sequence: TGTGCCAGCAGCTTAGGTGGTACCATATATTTT. Translation gives CASSLGGTIYF.

This chain uses TRBV7-8 with TRBJ2-5; perhaps TRBD1 as D (5 bases). CDR1 is SGHVS, CDR2 FQNEAQ, per germline. Trimming left V 1 base short and J 2 bases short, with 14 bases between. This CDR3 region has 16 residues. Here the CDR3 DNA reads TGTGCCAGCAGCTTAGGGGTTTTTGGACAACAAGAGACCCAGTACTTC. Its translation is CASSLGVFGQQETQYF.